This is a list of T cell receptor beta chains from one sample in a study of CD8 T cells in ankylosing spondylitis. TCRdb ran MiXCR on the 5' RACE reads and lists one entry per CDR3 protein. Among about 700,000 distinct CDR3 sequences listed, around 20% were seen once. Sequenced sample: blood, either unsorted or a sorted T cell fraction (not recorded which). These receptors all stem from a male donor with ankylosing spondylitis. The CDR3 runs from the conserved cysteine through the conserved F or W. The D gene is left open where the match is weak. The size entry is marked missing in some rows and otherwise reads once, few, many or a size class.

abundance	v_gene	j_gene	d_gene	CDR3nt	CDR3aa
.	TRBV5-1	TRBJ2-2	TRBD1	TGCGCCAGCAGCTACGCCGGGACAGGGAACACCGGGGAGCTGTTTTTT	CASSYAGTGNTGELFF
few	TRBV12-3/TRBV12-4	TRBJ1-5	.	TGTGCCAGCAGTCCTGGGAGCTTTAGACAGCCCCAGCATTTT	CASSPGSFRQPQHF
few	TRBV18	TRBJ2-3	TRBD2	TGTGCCAGCTCACCACCGGAGCGGGGGCAGTATTTT	CASSPPERGQYF
few	TRBV3-1	TRBJ1-6	TRBD1	TGTGCCAGCAGCCAAGATTTCGGACAGGGGTTGAGATCACCCCTCCACTTT	CASSQDFGQGLRSPLHF
many	TRBV5-1	TRBJ1-1	.	TGCGCCAGCAGCTTGTGGGGGGCTGAAGCTTTCTTT	CASSLWGAEAFF
few	TRBV12-3/TRBV12-4	TRBJ2-1	.	TGTGCCAGCAGTTTCTCGAGGGGCCAGGTAGGAGCCAATGAGCAGTTCTTC	CASSFSRGQVGANEQFF
.	TRBV9	TRBJ1-1	.	TGTGCCAGCAGCGTAGGGTCAGGAATGAACACTGAAGCTTTCTTT	CASSVGSGMNTEAFF
few	TRBV12-3/TRBV12-4	TRBJ2-1	.	TGTGCCAGCAGGGAGGACGGTTACAATGAGCAGTTCTTC	CASREDGYNEQFF
.	TRBV6-2/TRBV6-3	TRBJ1-5	TRBD1	TGTGCCAGCAGGGACGGGACAGGGCGTCAGCCCCAGCATTTT	CASRDGTGRQPQHF
.	TRBV20-1	TRBJ2-1	.	TGCAGTGCTAGAGATAGGACTCCTCCATTC	CSARDRTPPF
.	TRBV29-1	TRBJ2-3	.	TGCAGCGTTGAAGGCGAATTCTCCGAAGATACGCAGTATTTT	CSVEGEFSEDTQYF
many	TRBV5-1	TRBJ2-7	.	TGCGCCAGCAGCTTGTCTCAGGTTAACTACGAGCAGTACTTC	CASSLSQVNYEQYF
few	TRBV5-5	TRBJ2-1	.	TGTGCCAGCAGCTTGGGGTTGGGCTCCTACAATGAGCAGTTCTTC	CASSLGLGSYNEQFF
few	TRBV27	TRBJ1-2	TRBD1	TGTGCCAGCAGTCCCACAGGGGTTGGCTACACCTTC	CASSPTGVGYTF
.	TRBV12-3/TRBV12-4	TRBJ2-2	TRBD1	TGTGCCAGCAGCTTCTCGGGGACAGGGGACACCGGGGAGCTGTTTTTT	CASSFSGTGDTGELFF
few	TRBV28	TRBJ2-7	TRBD1	TGTGCCAGCAGTCCCCTGACAGGGGCGATCTCCTACGAGCAGTACTTC	CASSPLTGAISYEQYF
.	TRBV6-5	TRBJ2-5	TRBD1	TGTGCCAGCAGTAACCCCGGGACAGAACAAGAGACCCAGTACTTC	CASSNPGTEQETQYF
.	TRBV5-1	TRBJ1-1	.	TGCGCCAGCAGCTTCGAATATGTTAACACTGAAGCTTTCTTT	CASSFEYVNTEAFF
.	TRBV6-5	TRBJ2-2	TRBD1	TGTGCCAGCAGTTACCTCAGGGGGCGCGGGACCGGGGAGCTGTTTTTT	CASSYLRGRGTGELFF
.	TRBV5-1	TRBJ2-6	.	TGCGCCAGCAGCCTCACACCCTCTGGGGCCAACGTCCTGACTTTC	CASSLTPSGANVLTF
.	TRBV20-1	TRBJ1-2	TRBD1	TGCAGTGTCCCGGACAGGGGGCACAGCTACACCTTC	CSVPDRGHSYTF
once	TRBV11-1	TRBJ2-1	TRBD2	TGTGCCAGCAGCTTAAACTACCGGGACTATACCTACAATGAGCAGTTCTTC	CASSLNYRDYTYNEQFF
.	TRBV5-1	TRBJ2-1	.	TGCGCCAGCAGCTGGGGCGGGGCGGTCTCCTACAATGAGCAGTTCTTC	CASSWGGAVSYNEQFF
few	TRBV20-1	TRBJ2-5	.	TGCAGTGCTTTAAAGGGAGTCCCCTTGCAAGAGACCCAGTACTTC	CSALKGVPLQETQYF
many	TRBV24-1	TRBJ2-3	TRBD1	TGTGCCATCGGACAGGGGTTTCCAGATACGCAGTATTTT	CAIGQGFPDTQYF
.	TRBV12-3/TRBV12-4	TRBJ2-3	.	TGTGCCAGCAGTTTGTCTGGCCCGAACAGCACAGATACGCAGTATTTT	CASSLSGPNSTDTQYF
.	TRBV12-3/TRBV12-4	TRBJ2-2	.	TGTGCCAGCAGTCATCGGACAGTTAACACCGGGGAGCTGTTTTTT	CASSHRTVNTGELFF
few	TRBV7-2	TRBJ1-5	.	TGTGCCAGCAGCCCCCACGGGCAGTTAAATCAGCCCCAGCATTTT	CASSPHGQLNQPQHF
.	TRBV5-1	TRBJ2-6	.	TGCGCCAGCAGCGGAACTAGGACGTATCCCTCTGGGGCCAACGTCCTGACTTTC	CASSGTRTYPSGANVLTF
few	TRBV12-3/TRBV12-4	TRBJ2-1	.	TGTGCCAGCAGTCCCAGCGGGCGCGGTAATGAGCAGTTCTTC	CASSPSGRGNEQFF
.	TRBV29-1	TRBJ1-2	.	TGCAGCGTTGAAGATGTGGGAAACCTTGGCTACACCTTC	CSVEDVGNLGYTF
.	TRBV7-9	TRBJ2-7	TRBD2	TGTGCCAGCAGCCCCATCGGGACTAGCGGAGGCTCCTACGAGCAGTACTTC	CASSPIGTSGGSYEQYF
.	TRBV6-2/TRBV6-3	TRBJ1-5	.	TGTGCCAGCAGTTACGAGCGGGACAAAGGCCAGCCCCAGCATTTT	CASSYERDKGQPQHF
.	TRBV7-2	TRBJ2-7	TRBD2	TGTGCCAGCAGCTTAAGGGCTAGCGGGGGGGCCTACGAGCAGTACTTC	CASSLRASGGAYEQYF
few	TRBV12-3/TRBV12-4	TRBJ2-2	.	TGTGCCAGCAGTGGCGGGAAGGGCGACACCGGGGAGCTGTTTTTT	CASSGGKGDTGELFF
.	TRBV27	TRBJ2-1	TRBD2	TGTGCCAGCAGTTTCTTAGCGGGCCGAATCTACAATGAGCAGTTCTTC	CASSFLAGRIYNEQFF
.	TRBV25-1	TRBJ2-7	.	TGTGCCAGCAGTGAATACGGCAGCTCCTACGAGCAGTACTTC	CASSEYGSSYEQYF
.	TRBV12-3/TRBV12-4	TRBJ1-1	TRBD1	TGTGCCAGCAGTTTGGGACAGCCTGAAGCTTTCTTT	CASSLGQPEAFF
few	TRBV3-1	TRBJ1-5	.	TGTGCCAGCAGCCAAGATAAGGGAGGACAGCCCCAGCATTTT	CASSQDKGGQPQHF
.	TRBV9	TRBJ2-7	TRBD1	TGTGCCAGCAGCGTAGGACAGGGGGTGTACGAGCAGTACTTC	CASSVGQGVYEQYF
.	TRBV2	TRBJ2-3	TRBD2	TGTGCCAGCAGCACGACTAGCGGGGACACAGGTACGCAGTATTTT	CASSTTSGDTGTQYF
.	TRBV7-8	TRBJ1-6	.	TGTGCCAGCAGCTTATCCACTTACAGGGTCGATTCACCCCTCCACTTT	CASSLSTYRVDSPLHF
.	TRBV6-5	TRBJ1-1	.	TGTGCCAGCAGTTACACATGGGACGGTGAAGCTTTCTTT	CASSYTWDGEAFF
few	TRBV6-2/TRBV6-3	TRBJ1-1	.	TGTGCCTCGGGGCCCGGCCCTGGGGGGACTGAAGCTTTCTTT	CASGPGPGGTEAFF
few	TRBV2	TRBJ1-1	TRBD1	TGTGCCAGCAGCAAACAGGGGGGCCCTGAAGCTTTCTTT	CASSKQGGPEAFF
few	TRBV27	TRBJ2-7	.	TGTGCCAGCAGTTCGGGACACATGTCCTACGAGCAGTACTTC	CASSSGHMSYEQYF
many	TRBV12-3/TRBV12-4	TRBJ1-2	.	TGTGCCAGCAGTCCCGAAGGGCCTCAGGCCGGTGGCTACACCTTC	CASSPEGPQAGGYTF